This TCR beta chain emerged from a study of T-cell reconstitution after alpha-beta-depleted transplantation in children. Study-wide findings and caveats: Recipient T cells and thymic progenitors that survived were the source of the high TCRbeta diversity seen at day 60 in some patients. Expanded graft clones, several hundred of them, were reportedly the source of alpha-beta T cells about two months after transplant. Newly made T cells mostly supplied T-cell counts and diversity one year after transplant.

Trimming stripped 1 base from V and 4 bases from J, with 14 bases between. The CDR3 loop spans 16 amino acids. The germline V gene has CDR1 MGHRA and CDR2 YSYEKL. Preparation of the TCRbeta library was carried out with unique molecular identifiers. Via MiXCR, TCRdb re-called the PCR reads, giving one row per CDR3 protein. The repertoire holds about 420,000 distinct CDR3 sequences, with under 20% as singletons. A note on this clonotype: The target antigen is unknown.

V is TRBV4-1 and J is TRBJ2-1, with D uncertain. The specimen was PBMCs, mostly from graft donor cells, collected 360 days after TCRalphabeta/CD19-depleted stem cell transplant. The clonotype originates from a boy younger than two who had a stem cell transplant for Wiskott-Aldrich syndrome, so the T cells may come from the graft donor. The CDR3 here is CASSQGRLSAYNEQFF. Written as DNA, the CDR3 is TGCGCCAGCAGCCAAGGGCGGTTGTCAGCATACAATGAGCAGTTCTTC.